This T cell receptor beta chain was found in a study of CD8+CD57+ T cells in acquired aplastic anemia. Study information: Mean DNA quantity obtained from sorted CD4+ and CD8+ cells was 2.5 to 4 ug.

From germline, CDR1 is DFQATT and CDR2 SNEGSKA (reference sequence). The V end was cut by 0 bases, the J end by 9 bases, with 9 bases between. The CDR3 runs to 12 residues. Both TCR beta VDJ combination and CDR3 sequence profiling were carried out. Genomic DNA was the template for this profiling. TCRdb ran MiXCR on the reads and lists one entry per CDR3 protein. Among 95,000 to 120,000 distinct CDR3 sequences listed, roughly 50% were seen once. Points on this clonotype: As yet, its antigen is unknown.

General study points: Shared by patients and controls, nearly 30 CD8+ CDR3s were abundant in patients.

The rearrangement uses TRBV20-1 and TRBJ2-1, with D unresolved. This receptor was identified in a human donor in good health, serving as a control. Source material: sorted CD4+, CD8+, or CD8+CD57+ T cells (not recorded which) from PBMCs. The CDR3 reads CSARDARREQFF. DNA for the CDR3: TGCAGTGCTAGAGATGCTCGGCGTGAGCAGTTCTTC.